This T cell receptor beta chain appears in the sequencing data of a study of blood T cells in healthy people across ages. Study conclusions and caveats: Whereas aged donors had fewer naive CD4+ cells, long-lived donors had more of them and higher diversity.

A remark on this clonotype: Its antigen is not known.

With a J-beta primer mix and a sample-barcoded 5' primer, a second PCR ran roughly 7 to 11 cycles. MiXCR was run by TCRdb on the 5' RACE reads, yielding one entry per CDR3 protein. The table includes about 1,000,000 distinct CDR3 sequences, around 43% detected once. A minimum of 5 micrograms of total RNA was extracted per sample. Germline V gene lookup returns CDR1 SGHVS and CDR2 FQNEAQ. The CDR3 totals 21 residues. V lost 1 base and J lost 0; bases outside the gene matches: 18. The sequenced sample consisted of blood. The receptor was derived from a woman aged 55-69 years in good health. V usage is TRBV7-8 and J usage is TRBJ2-3; TRBD2 matches at 8 bases. In nucleotides, the CDR3 is TGTGCCAGCAGCTTAGTCGTTCTCGTTGCGGGAGGTCTTTCTAGCACAGATACGCAGTATTTT. This gives the protein CASSLVVLVAGGLSSTDTQYF.